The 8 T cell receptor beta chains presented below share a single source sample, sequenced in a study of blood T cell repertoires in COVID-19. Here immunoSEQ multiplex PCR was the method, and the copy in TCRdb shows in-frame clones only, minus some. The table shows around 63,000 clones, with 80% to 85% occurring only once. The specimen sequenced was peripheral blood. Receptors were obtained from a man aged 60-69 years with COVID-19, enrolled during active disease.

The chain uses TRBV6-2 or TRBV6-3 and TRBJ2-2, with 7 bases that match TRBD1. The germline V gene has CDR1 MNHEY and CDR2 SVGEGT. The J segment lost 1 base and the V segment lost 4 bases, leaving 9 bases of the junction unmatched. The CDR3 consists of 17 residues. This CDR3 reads CASSWSRDRKNTGELFF. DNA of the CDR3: TGTGCCAGCAGTTGGTCTAGGGACAGAAAGAACACCGGGGAGCTGTTTTTT.

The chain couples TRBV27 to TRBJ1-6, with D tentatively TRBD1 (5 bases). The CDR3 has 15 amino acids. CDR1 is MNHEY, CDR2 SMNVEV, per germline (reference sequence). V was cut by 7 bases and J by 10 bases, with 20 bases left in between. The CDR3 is CASTPAGPNGSPLHF. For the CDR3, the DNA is TGTGCCAGCACCCCCGCGGGGCCAAACGGGTCACCCCTCCACTTT.

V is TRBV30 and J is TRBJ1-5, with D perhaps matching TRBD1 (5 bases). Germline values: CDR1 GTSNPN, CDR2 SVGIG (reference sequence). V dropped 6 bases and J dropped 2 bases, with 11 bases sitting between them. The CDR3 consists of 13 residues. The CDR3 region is CACARGGNQPQHF. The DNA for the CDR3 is TGTGCCTGCGCACGGGGGGGCAATCAGCCCCAGCATTTT.

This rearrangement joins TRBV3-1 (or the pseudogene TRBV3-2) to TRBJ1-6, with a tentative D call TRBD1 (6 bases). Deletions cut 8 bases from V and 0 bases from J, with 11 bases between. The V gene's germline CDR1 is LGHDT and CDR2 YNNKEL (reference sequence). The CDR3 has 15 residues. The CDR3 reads CASENRDSYNSPLHF. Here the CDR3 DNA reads TGTGCCAGCGAGAACAGGGACTCCTATAATTCACCCCTCCACTTT.

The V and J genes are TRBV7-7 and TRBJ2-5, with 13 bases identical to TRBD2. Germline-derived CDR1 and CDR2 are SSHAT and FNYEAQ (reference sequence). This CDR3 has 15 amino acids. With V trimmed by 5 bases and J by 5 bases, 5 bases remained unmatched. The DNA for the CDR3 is TGTGCCAGCAGCCAACTAGCGGGAGGGCACGAGACCCAGTACTTC. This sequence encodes CASSQLAGGHETQYF.

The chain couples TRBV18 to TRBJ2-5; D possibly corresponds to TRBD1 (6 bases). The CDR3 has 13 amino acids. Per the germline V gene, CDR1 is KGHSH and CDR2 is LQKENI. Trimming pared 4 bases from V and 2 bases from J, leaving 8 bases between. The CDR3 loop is CASSQGVQETQYF. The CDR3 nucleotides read TGTGCCAGCTCACAGGGGGTTCAAGAGACCCAGTACTTC.

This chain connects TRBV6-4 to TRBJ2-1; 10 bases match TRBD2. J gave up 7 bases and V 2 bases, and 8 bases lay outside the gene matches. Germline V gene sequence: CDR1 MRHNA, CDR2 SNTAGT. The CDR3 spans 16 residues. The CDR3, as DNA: TGTGCCAGCAGTGACCAGATAGCGGGAGGAATAAATGAGCAGTTCTTC. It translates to CASSDQIAGGINEQFF.

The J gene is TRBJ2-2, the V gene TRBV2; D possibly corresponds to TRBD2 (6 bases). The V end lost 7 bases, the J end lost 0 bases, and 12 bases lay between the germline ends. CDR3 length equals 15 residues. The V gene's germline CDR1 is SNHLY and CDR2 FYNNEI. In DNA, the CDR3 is TGTGCCAGCACCTTGTCGGGGGCGAACACCGGGGAGCTGTTTTTT. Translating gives CASTLSGANTGELFF.